Below are 18 T cell receptor beta chains sequenced from a single sample in a study of cytomegalovirus exposure and HLA in healthy donors. Sequencing was performed with immunoSEQ multiplex PCR; in TCRdb, only in-frame clones are kept and a portion is missing. This sample has about 170,000 clones; approximately 90% occur once, and the top ten carry approximately 1.5%. The sequencing input was PBMCs. Receptors were obtained from a woman aged 25 to 39 in good health and CMV-seronegative.

The chain's CDR3 is CASSLAYHAGSNTEAFF. The CDR3 nucleotides read TGTGCCAGCAGCTTGGCCTATCACGCAGGGTCCAACACTGAAGCTTTCTTT. The gene calls are TRBV5-8 and TRBJ1-1; possibly TRBD1 for D (5 bases). Germline-derived CDR1 and CDR2 are SGHTS and YDEGEE. V was cut by 0 bases and J by 2 bases, with 17 bases left in between. CDR3 length: 17 residues.

In its sample, this clone was seen a few times. CDR3 residues: CASSPWAPHRSGNTIYF. CDR3 in DNA: TGTGCCAGCAGCCCCTGGGCCCCGCATCGCTCTGGAAACACCATATATTTT. The chain combines TRBV11-2 with TRBJ1-3; D unresolved. Germline CDR1 is SGHAT and CDR2 is FQNNGV. There are 17 residues in the CDR3. Trimming removed 5 bases at V and 0 bases at J, with 17 bases between.

The chain employs TRBV18 and TRBJ2-7; the match to TRBD2 covers 7 bases. Germline V lookup: CDR1 KGHSH, CDR2 LQKENI. The CDR3 consists of 19 residues. V shed 2 bases and J 0 bases; nucleotides not matched to a gene: 16. CDR3 DNA sequence: TGTGCCAGCTCACCATCCGACCCCACGGGGCGGGAGAGCTCCTACGAGCAGTACTTC. Translated: CASSPSDPTGRESSYEQYF.

J is TRBJ1-2 and V is TRBV5-1; D gene unclear. The CDR3 has 14 amino acids. The germline gives CDR1 SGHRS, CDR2 YFSETQ. The V end was cut by 4 bases, the J end by 4 bases, with 14 bases between. CDR3 DNA: TGCGCCAGCAGCGCCGCGACGGCAGGCTATGGCTACACCTTC. It translates to CASSAATAGYGYTF. The full variable domain, its missing parts supplied by reference TRBV5-1 and TRBJ1-2, is KAGVTQTPRYLIKTRGQQVTLSCSPISGHRSVSWYQQTPGQGLQFLFEYFSETQRNKGNFPGRFSGRQFSNSRSEMNVSTLELGDSALYLCASSAATAGYGYTFGSGTRLTVV.

This clone has just a few counts. J is TRBJ2-7 and V is TRBV19; 9 bases are shared with TRBD1. The germline V gene has CDR1 LNHDA and CDR2 SQIVND (reference sequence). The CDR3 has 14 residues. V lost 7 bases to trimming and J lost 5 bases; unmatched junction nucleotides: 9. In nucleotides, the CDR3 is TGTGCCAGTAAAACCACAGGGGGCCCTGACGAGCAGTACTTC. Its protein product is CASKTTGGPDEQYF. Using reference TRBV19 and TRBJ2-7 for the parts outside the CDR3, the full variable domain is DGGITQSPKYLFRKEGQNVTLSCEQNLNHDAMYWYRQDPGQGLRLIYYSQIVNDFQKGDIAEGYSVSREKKESFPLTVTSAQKNPTAFYLCASKTTGGPDEQYFGPGTRLTVT.

The chain joins TRBV2 to TRBJ2-5, with TRBD2 as a possible D gene (6 bases). The germline CDR1 and CDR2 sequences are SNHLY and FYNNEI. The CDR3 spans 12 residues. The V gene lost 6 bases and the J gene lost 4 bases, with 9 bases spanning the gap. CDR3 in amino acids: CASRTSGETQYF. The CDR3, as DNA: TGTGCCAGCAGGACTAGTGGAGAGACCCAGTACTTC.

The CDR3 DNA reads as TGCGCCAGCAGCCGCCCTGGGAACAGGGAAGGCTACACCTTC. Translating gives CASSRPGNREGYTF. The V and J genes are TRBV4-1 and TRBJ1-2; D may be TRBD1 (6 bases). The germline CDR1 and CDR2 sequences are MGHRA and YSYEKL. The CDR3 covers 14 residues. V lost 4 bases and J 8 bases, leaving 17 bases between the germline ends.

The rearrangement links TRBV5-6 to TRBJ2-7; a weak D match, TRBD1 (6 bases). Germline CDR1 and CDR2: SGHDT and YYEEEE. V lost 4 bases to trimming and J lost 3 bases, with 11 bases between them. This CDR3 is 13 amino acids long. Here the CDR3 reads CASSVGQIYEQYF. The DNA of the CDR3 is TGTGCCAGCAGCGTCGGACAGATCTACGAGCAGTACTTC.

This chain joins TRBV27 and TRBJ1-2; possibly TRBD1 for D (5 bases). The CDR3 runs 14 residues. CDR1 and CDR2 from the germline V gene are MNHEY and SMNVEV (reference sequence). Trimming took off 0 bases at V and 7 bases at J, with 12 bases between the two ends. The DNA of the CDR3 is TGTGCCAGCAGTTTATCGGCAGGGATACTTGGCTACACCTTC. Translated: CASSLSAGILGYTF.

This chain connects TRBV7-2 to TRBJ1-4, with 9 nucleotides matching TRBD1. Germline V lookup: CDR1 SGHTA, CDR2 FQGNSA. The CDR3 consists of 17 residues. V lost 6 bases to trimming and J lost 6 bases; unmatched junction nucleotides: 14. The CDR3 sequence is CASSPSRDRVGDEKLFF. In nucleotides, the CDR3 is TGTGCCAGCAGTCCGTCCCGGGACAGGGTAGGCGATGAAAAACTGTTTTTT.

This chain uses TRBV6-5 with TRBJ1-1; D ambiguous. The CDR3 contains 12 residues. Germline V CDR1 and CDR2: MNHEY, SVGAGI. Deletions cut 7 bases from V and 2 bases from J, with 8 bases between. Here the CDR3 reads CASKVSNTEAFF. CDR3 DNA sequence: TGTGCCAGCAAAGTTAGTAACACTGAAGCTTTCTTT.

Written as DNA, the CDR3 is TGTGCCAGCAGCTTGTTGCAGGGGATGAACACTGAAGCTTTCTTT. Translated: CASSLLQGMNTEAFF. The rearrangement links TRBV5-6 to TRBJ1-1; tentatively, D is TRBD1 (6 bases). Germline lookup yields CDR1 SGHDT and CDR2 YYEEEE. The CDR3 sequence is 15 residues long. V lost 1 base to trimming and J lost 0 bases, with 10 bases between them.

The chain uses TRBV11-2 and TRBJ2-7; 9 bases align to TRBD1. The CDR3 is made up of 17 amino acids. J lost 2 bases, V lost 0 bases, and 8 bases had no gene match. The germline V gene has CDR1 SGHAT and CDR2 FQNNGV. CDR3 sequence (DNA): TGTGCCAGCAGCTTAGACTTTGGGACAGGGATTCCCTACGAGCAGTACTTC. Protein: CASSLDFGTGIPYEQYF.

This chain links TRBV7-9 with TRBJ2-7, with 12 bases fitting TRBD2. The CDR3 has 15 residues. Unmatched junction bases numbered 4, after V lost 5 bases and J lost 2 bases. Germline V CDR1 and CDR2: SEHNR, FQNEAQ (reference sequence). CDR3 in DNA: TGTGCCAGCAGCCCGGCTAGCGGGGGGGCCTACGAGCAGTACTTC. It translates to CASSPASGGAYEQYF.

J is TRBJ1-1 and V is TRBV4-3; 8 nucleotides align to TRBD1. The CDR3 runs 15 residues. The V gene's germline CDR1 is LGHNA and CDR2 YSLEER. Trimming took 3 bases from V and 4 from J; bases not matched to a gene: 7. The CDR3 sequence: CASSQMTGAGTEAFF. In DNA form, the CDR3 reads TGCGCCAGCAGCCAGATGACAGGGGCAGGCACTGAAGCTTTCTTT.

This chain joins TRBV7-6 and TRBJ2-7; D is uncertain. Trimming removed 1 base from V and 3 bases from J, with 13 bases in between. Per the germline V gene, CDR1 is SGHVS and CDR2 is FNYEAQ. CDR3 length: 15 amino acids. For the CDR3, the DNA is TGTGCCAGCAGCTTAGAGGCAAGTCGGAGCTACGAGCAGTACTTC. Protein sequence: CASSLEASRSYEQYF.

This clone was seen only a few times. The CDR3 DNA sequence: TGTGCCAGCAGCTTACTAGCGGGGGGGATCGAGCAGTACTTC. Protein sequence: CASSLLAGGIEQYF. The rearrangement uses TRBV5-6 and TRBJ2-7; the match to TRBD2 covers 13 bases. V was pared by 2 bases and J by 6 bases, with 2 bases of the junction left unmatched. The CDR3 totals 14 residues. Germline V gives CDR1 SGHDT, CDR2 YYEEEE.

This clone was seen only a few times. The chain combines TRBV28 with TRBJ1-4; D perhaps matches TRBD1 (5 bases). Germline V gene sequence: CDR1 MDHEN, CDR2 SYDVKM. The V gene lost 3 bases and the J gene lost 0 bases, with 14 bases spanning the gap. CDR3 length: 17 amino acids. The CDR3 coding sequence is TGTGCCAGCAGTTTGCCCCAGGGAGGAGCAACTAATGAAAAACTGTTTTTT. Its translation is CASSLPQGGATNEKLFF.